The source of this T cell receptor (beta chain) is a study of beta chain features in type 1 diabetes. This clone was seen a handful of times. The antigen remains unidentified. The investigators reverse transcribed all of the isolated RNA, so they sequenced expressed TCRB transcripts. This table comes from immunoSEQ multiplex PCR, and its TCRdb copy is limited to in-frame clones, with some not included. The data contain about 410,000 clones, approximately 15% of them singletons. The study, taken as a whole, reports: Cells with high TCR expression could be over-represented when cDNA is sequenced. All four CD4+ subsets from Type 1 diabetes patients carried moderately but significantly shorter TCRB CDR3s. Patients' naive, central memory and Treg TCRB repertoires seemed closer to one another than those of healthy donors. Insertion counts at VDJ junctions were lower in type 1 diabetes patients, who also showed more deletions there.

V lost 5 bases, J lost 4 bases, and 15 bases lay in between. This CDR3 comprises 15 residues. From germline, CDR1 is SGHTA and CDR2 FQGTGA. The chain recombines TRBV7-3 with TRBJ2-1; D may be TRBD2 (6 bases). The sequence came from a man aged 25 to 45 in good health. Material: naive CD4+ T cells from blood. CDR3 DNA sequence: TGTGCCAGCAGCCCTATTAGCGGAAAGTACAATGAGCAGTTCTTC. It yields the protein CASSPISGKYNEQFF. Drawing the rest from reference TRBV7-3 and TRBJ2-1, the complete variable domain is GAGVSQTPSNKVTEKGKYVELRCDPISGHTALYWYRQSLGQGPEFLIYFQGTGAADDSGLPNDRFFAVRPEGSVSTLKIQRTERGDSAVYLCASSPISGKYNEQFFGPGTRLTVL.